This TCR beta chain was sequenced in a study of post-analysis software for immune sequencing data. Study observations and caveats: The study found significantly lower normalized Chao1 diversity in multiple sclerosis patients than in controls. The authors found that F measure strongly co-clustered same-batch samples. Relative to controls, patients had a few TRBV segments at higher frequency, with TRBV5-6, TRBV5-1 and TRBV20-1 among these.

Note on this clonotype: The antigen is undetermined.

TCR beta cDNA libraries had unique molecular identifiers. Each sample of 1 to 10 million input T cells yielded roughly 500,000 cDNA molecules, so each molecule approximated one T cell. MiXCR was run by TCRdb on the PCR reads, yielding one entry per CDR3 protein. The sample carries about 820,000 distinct CDR3 sequences, roughly half recorded once. The CDR3 length is 14 residues. V was clipped by 3 bases and J by 5 bases; unmatched bases: 2. The chain recombines TRBV12-3 or TRBV12-4 with TRBJ1-5; 9 positions agree with TRBD1. Sequences were obtained from blood. The sequence was obtained from a girl between 10 and 17 years old with multiple sclerosis. The CDR3 nucleotides are TGTGCCAGCAGTTTCCGGACAGGGGATCAGCCCCAGCATTTT. This gives the protein CASSFRTGDQPQHF.